The 27 T cell receptor beta chains below were found in one sample sequenced in a study of vaccination effects on CD4 cells after COVID-19. Profiling relied on immunoSEQ multiplex PCR, and the TCRdb table lists in-frame clones only, not all of them. The sample has about 48,000 clones, approximately 61% seen once. Their specific antigens are unknown. Culturing for around 10 days preceded CD4+ T cell isolation. The sample in question was CD4+ T cells from PBMCs cultured without peptide, obtained before COVID-19 vaccination. Receptor source: a human donor who received a COVID-19 vaccine.

CDR3 sequence (DNA): TGTGCCAGCAGTTTAGCGGGTTTAGCCAAAAACATTCAGTACTTC. Translated: CASSLAGLAKNIQYF. The gene calls are TRBV27 and TRBJ2-4; D is perhaps TRBD2 (5 bases). The V end was cut by 2 bases, the J end by 0 bases, with 8 bases between. CDR3 length: 15 residues. CDR1 is MNHEY and CDR2 is SMNVEV in the germline V gene (reference sequence).

This clone showed up just once. CDR3 sequence: CASSLGLGSYNEQFF. The CDR3 DNA is TGTGCCAGCAGCTTGGGACTAGGGTCCTACAATGAGCAGTTCTTC. The genes are TRBV5-4 and TRBJ2-1; D possibly corresponds to TRBD2 (6 bases). The CDR3 has 15 amino acids. V lost 0 bases, J lost 1 base, and 8 bases lay in between. Germline V gene lookup returns CDR1 SGHNT and CDR2 YYREEE (reference sequence). Based on the CDR3 plus reference TRBV5-4 and TRBJ2-1, the full variable domain is ETGVTQSPTHLIKTRGQQVTLRCSSQSGHNTVSWYQQALGQGPQFIFQYYREEENGRGNFPPRFSGLQFPNYSSELNVNALELDDSALYLCASSLGLGSYNEQFFGPGTRLTVL.

Only a few counts were recorded for this clone. This chain links TRBV15 with TRBJ1-2, with D possibly matching TRBD1 (5 bases). The germline V gene encodes CDR1 LNHNV and CDR2 YYDKDF (reference sequence). Trimming took off 0 bases at V and 6 bases at J, with 14 bases between the two ends. The CDR3 has 15 amino acids. As DNA, the CDR3 is TGTGCCACCAGCAGAGATTTGTCGGGGGGAGATGGCTACACCTTC. Encoded protein: CATSRDLSGGDGYTF.

In its sample, this clone was seen a few times. The chain employs TRBV4-2 and TRBJ1-1, with D uncertain. Germline lookup yields CDR1 LGHNA and CDR2 YNFKEQ. V was shortened by 6 bases and J by 0 bases, with 14 bases between the two germline ends. This CDR3 contains 15 residues. The CDR3, as DNA: TGTGCCAGCAGACCCCCGCGGGCAATGAACACTGAAGCTTTCTTT. Translation: CASRPPRAMNTEAFF.

The chain links TRBV3-1 (or the pseudogene TRBV3-2) to TRBJ1-6, with TRBD1 matching 11 bases. This CDR3 has 14 amino acids. V shed 4 bases, J shed 9 bases, and the junction held 2 bases outside the gene matches. Germline assignment: CDR1 LGHDT and CDR2 YNNKEL (reference sequence). The CDR3 DNA reads as TGTGCCAGCAGCCCCGGGACAGGGGGTTCACCCCTCCACTTT. Residues: CASSPGTGGSPLHF.

This clone was counted between two and nine times. V gene TRBV2 combines with J gene TRBJ2-3; D possibly corresponds to TRBD1 (6 bases). The V and J ends lost 4 bases and 3 bases respectively, with 14 bases between them. The germline V gene encodes CDR1 SNHLY and CDR2 FYNNEI. CDR3 length: 15 amino acids. Written as DNA, the CDR3 is TGTGCCAGCAGTGTGGCCACAGGGCGAACAGATACGCAGTATTTT. Translation: CASSVATGRTDTQYF.

This chain connects TRBV19 to TRBJ1-5, with no clear D. Deletions cut 1 base from V and 0 bases from J, with 7 bases between. The CDR3 consists of 15 residues. Germline V gene lookup returns CDR1 LNHDA and CDR2 SQIVND (reference sequence). The CDR3 sequence is CASSIGAYSNQPQHF. The CDR3 DNA reads as TGTGCCAGTAGTATAGGGGCATATAGCAATCAGCCCCAGCATTTT.

The rearrangement joins TRBV10-3 to TRBJ2-1; 8 bases fit TRBD1. CDR3 size: 13 residues. The germline gives CDR1 ENHRY, CDR2 SYGVKD. V shed 6 bases, J shed 5 bases, and the junction held 3 bases outside the gene matches. The CDR3 DNA is TGTGCCATCAGCATACAGGGGGACAATGAGCAGTTCTTC. It codes for CAISIQGDNEQFF.

V is TRBV5-4 and J is TRBJ2-7; D ambiguous. Germline V gene sequence: CDR1 SGHNT, CDR2 YYREEE (reference sequence). Deletions cut 4 bases from V and 5 bases from J, with 10 bases between. The CDR3 contains 12 residues. Written as DNA, the CDR3 is TGTGCCAGCAGCAAAACAAAAGACGAGCAGTACTTC. This encodes CASSKTKDEQYF.

The chain carries TRBV4-3 and TRBJ2-2; a possible D gene is TRBD2 (5 bases). Trimming took 0 bases from V and 6 from J, leaving 11 bases between them. Germline values: CDR1 LGHNA, CDR2 YSLEER. The CDR3 contains 15 residues. Here the CDR3 reads CASSQDSGSAGELFF. The CDR3 nucleotides read TGCGCCAGCAGCCAAGATAGTGGGAGCGCCGGGGAGCTGTTTTTT.

The V call is TRBV6-1, the J call TRBJ1-1; no clear D gene. The length of the CDR3 is 14 residues. Germline loops: CDR1 MNHNS, CDR2 SASEGT. V was cut by 2 bases and J by 4 bases, with 11 bases left in between. CDR3 residues: CASSELGLGTEAFF. The DNA of the CDR3 is TGTGCCAGCAGTGAACTCGGGCTGGGCACTGAAGCTTTCTTT.

This chain uses TRBV28 with TRBJ1-1; 7 bases match TRBD1. In germline, CDR1 is MDHEN, CDR2 SYDVKM. The CDR3 length is 15 residues. V lost 3 bases and J lost 6; bases outside the gene matches: 10. CDR3 amino acids: CASSLGGDRAAEAFF. The CDR3 nucleotides are TGTGCCAGCAGTTTGGGGGGAGACAGGGCGGCTGAAGCTTTCTTT.

V usage is TRBV7-2 and J usage is TRBJ2-7, with D perhaps TRBD1 (8 bases). From germline, CDR1 is SGHTA and CDR2 FQGNSA. V dropped 5 bases and J dropped 3 bases, with 14 bases sitting between them. The CDR3 length is 14 residues. The CDR3 spells CASSIQGGVYEQYF. The CDR3 region has the DNA TGTGCCAGCAGCATACAGGGGGGGGTCTACGAGCAGTACTTC.

The chain joins TRBV7-9 to TRBJ2-7, with unresolved D. Trimming took off 3 bases at V and 0 bases at J, with 9 bases between the two ends. The CDR3 totals 14 residues. In germline, CDR1 is SEHNR, CDR2 FQNEAQ (reference sequence). DNA of the CDR3: TGTGCCAGCAGCTTCAAGGGTAGCTCCTACGAGCAGTACTTC. This sequence encodes CASSFKGSSYEQYF.

J is TRBJ1-2 and V is TRBV28; D gene unclear. The CDR3 totals 11 residues. The V end lost 11 bases, the J end lost 3 bases, and 10 bases lay between the germline ends. Germline CDR1 reads MDHEN; CDR2 reads SYDVKM. The CDR3: CAAGRYYGYTF. The DNA of the CDR3 is TGTGCCGCTGGACGGTACTATGGCTACACCTTC.

This clone occurred a few times. This chain joins TRBV6-5 and TRBJ2-7; no clear D. The CDR3 consists of 14 residues. V gave up 6 bases and J gave up 0 bases, with 12 bases separating them. Germline V lookup: CDR1 MNHEY, CDR2 SVGAGI. The CDR3 spells CASRLDQSSYEQYF. The CDR3 nucleotides read TGTGCCAGCAGATTGGATCAAAGCTCCTACGAGCAGTACTTC.

This clone has only a few counts. The rearrangement uses TRBV2 and TRBJ1-6; 7 bases agree with TRBD1. The CDR3 length is 14 residues. V lost 4 bases to trimming and J lost 7 bases; unmatched junction nucleotides: 4. CDR1 is SNHLY and CDR2 is FYNNEI in the germline V gene. In DNA, the CDR3 is TGTGCCAGCAGTGGACAGGGAGGGAATTCACCCCTCCACTTT. Protein sequence: CASSGQGGNSPLHF.

This chain connects TRBV6-5 to TRBJ2-7, with D perhaps TRBD1 (6 bases). Germline CDR1 reads MNHEY; CDR2 reads SVGAGI. Trimming stripped 6 bases from V and 1 base from J, with 16 bases between. This CDR3 comprises 15 residues. CDR3 in amino acids: CASRQGQGRSYEQYF. The CDR3 DNA sequence: TGTGCCAGCAGGCAGGGACAAGGACGTTCCTACGAGCAGTACTTC.

This CDR3 is CASSPQGGTHRNEQFF. The CDR3 DNA sequence: TGTGCCAGCTCACCCCAGGGGGGGACCCATCGGAATGAGCAGTTCTTC. The J gene is TRBJ2-1, the V gene TRBV18, with D tentatively TRBD1 or TRBD2 (7 bases each). The CDR3 loop spans 16 amino acids. V shed 3 bases and J shed 7 bases, with 19 bases lying between them. CDR1 KGHSH and CDR2 LQKENI come from the germline V gene.

The V call is TRBV7-9, the J call TRBJ2-7, with 7 positions matching TRBD1. This CDR3 contains 14 residues. V lost 1 base to trimming and J lost 2 bases; unmatched junction nucleotides: 2. CDR1 is SEHNR, CDR2 FQNEAQ, per germline (reference sequence). CDR3 amino acids: CASSLGQGAYEQYF. CDR3 coding DNA: TGTGCCAGCAGCTTAGGACAGGGTGCCTACGAGCAGTACTTC.

The V and J genes are TRBV4-1 and TRBJ2-3; no firm D call. The CDR3 spans 13 residues. With 4 bases removed from V and 6 bases from J, the gap between germline ends came to 11 bases. The germline gives CDR1 MGHRA, CDR2 YSYEKL. This CDR3 reads CASSLQAPDTQYF. CDR3 bases: TGCGCCAGCAGCCTTCAGGCACCGGATACGCAGTATTTT.

V usage is TRBV12-3 or TRBV12-4 and J usage is TRBJ2-5; 7 bases align to TRBD1. The trim removed 3 bases at V and 5 bases at J, leaving 3 bases unmatched. This CDR3 has 13 amino acids. CDR3 in amino acids: CASSFTTGETQYF. The CDR3 bases are TGTGCCAGCAGTTTTACGACAGGGGAGACCCAGTACTTC.

V usage is TRBV7-9 and J usage is TRBJ2-3, with D possibly being TRBD1 (6 bases). The length of the CDR3 is 16 residues. The V end was cut by 2 bases, the J end by 0 bases, with 12 bases between. CDR1 SEHNR and CDR2 FQNEAQ come from the germline V gene (reference sequence). CDR3 protein: CASSLLMTGSTDTQYF. In DNA, the CDR3 is TGTGCCAGCAGCTTACTAATGACAGGAAGCACAGATACGCAGTATTTT.

The chain joins TRBV5-1 to TRBJ2-3, with no clear D. This CDR3 spans 14 amino acids. Germline values: CDR1 SGHRS, CDR2 YFSETQ. Trimming left V 4 bases short and J 3 bases short, with 12 bases between. As DNA, the CDR3 is TGCGCCAGCAGCGCCATGTCGAGGACAGATACGCAGTATTTT. This encodes CASSAMSRTDTQYF.

The chain employs TRBV27 and TRBJ1-1; 7 nucleotides agree with TRBD1. From germline, CDR1 is MNHEY and CDR2 SMNVEV (reference sequence). With 5 bases clipped from V and 6 bases from J, the junction kept 6 bases outside the gene matches. There are 13 residues in the CDR3. The CDR3 DNA reads as TGTGCCAGCAGTCCACGACAGGGCGCTGAAGCTTTCTTT. This encodes CASSPRQGAEAFF.

This clone was found a few times. The chain links TRBV12-3 or TRBV12-4 to TRBJ2-7; tentatively, D is TRBD1 or TRBD2 (5 bases each). The CDR3 contains 13 residues. V lost 2 bases, J lost 7 bases, and 12 bases lay in between. The CDR3 DNA sequence: TGTGCCAGCAGTTTAAACAGGTGGAGGGAGCAGTACTTC. It yields the protein CASSLNRWREQYF.

The V and J genes are TRBV12-2 and TRBJ1-1. TRBV12-2 is a pseudogene segment. There are 18 residues in the CDR3. CDR3 amino acids: CASRLERKGEPGEAEAFF. The CDR3 DNA reads as TGTGCAAGTCGCTTAGAACGTAAGGGAGAGCCTGGGGAGGCTGAAGCTTTCTTT.